This TCR beta chain derives from a study of a mutant IDH1 vaccine in newly diagnosed glioma. Across the study: Across weeks 1, 3, 5, 7, 11, 15, 19 and 23, patients received a vaccination each time, eight in all. Initiation of the vaccine course occurred 4-6 weeks after radiotherapy alone, or alongside temozolomide cycles. Earlier treatment was radiotherapy, temozolomide, or both, with most getting both.

The protocol was immunoSEQ multiplex PCR, while the TCRdb copy is restricted to in-frame clones and leaves out a portion. The table shows tens of thousands of clones, with approximately 88% occurring only once. This sample's time point: week 11, during vaccination. It was 300 ug of mutant IDH1 20-mer peptide that made up each vaccine dose, given with topical imiquimod. Those who donated had recent WHO grade 3 or 4 IDH1-mutant, ATRX-lost astrocytomas. V was trimmed by 3 bases and J by 1 base, leaving 10 bases between them. The CDR3 is 14 amino acids. CDR1 and CDR2 (germline): SGHRS, YFSETQ. In the case of this clone: The target antigen is unknown.

Sequences were derived from PBMCs, sampled from a glioma patient whose treatment included an IDH1 peptide vaccine. V gene TRBV5-1 combines with J gene TRBJ2-5; perhaps TRBD1 as D (6 bases). The receptor comes from a woman aged 45-60 years with glioma. The CDR3 protein is CASSYGTLQETQYF. The CDR3 coding sequence is TGCGCCAGCAGCTATGGGACACTCCAAGAGACCCAGTACTTC.